These T cell receptor beta chains were read from a single sample in a study of T-cell reconstitution after alpha-beta-depleted transplantation in children. TCRdb redid the calling of the PCR reads with MiXCR, one entry per CDR3 protein. The sample lists more than 120,000 distinct CDR3 sequences, around 10% occurring once. Material: PBMCs, mostly from graft donor cells, obtained 180 days after TCRalphabeta/CD19-depleted stem cell transplant. The receptors here all came from a female patient aged 2-15 years who had a stem cell transplant for congenital amegakaryocytic thrombocytopenia, so the T cells may come from the graft donor. Both conserved end residues are part of each CDR3. The order of the fields is D gene, V gene, clone size, J gene, CDR3 protein, CDR3 DNA. D genes are given only for firm matches. Clone sizes are given selectively: once, few, many, or a class where the clone is expanded.

>-|TRBV19|many|TRBJ1-3
CATTRASGNTIYF
TGTGCCACCACCCGAGCCTCTGGAAACACCATATATTTT
>TRBD2|TRBV12-3/TRBV12-4|-|TRBJ2-2
CASTHWEGGELFF
TGTGCCAGCACCCATTGGGAGGGCGGGGAGCTGTTTTTT
>TRBD2|TRBV20-1|-|TRBJ2-5
CSAKGLAGETQYF
TGCAGTGCTAAGGGACTAGCAGGAGAGACCCAGTACTTC
>-|TRBV28|many|TRBJ2-6
CASSPFTIYSGANVLTF
TGTGCCAGCAGTCCCTTCACCATCTACTCTGGGGCCAACGTCCTGACTTTC
>TRBD2|TRBV28|many|TRBJ2-7
CASSLKLAGGPEGEQYF
TGTGCCAGCAGTTTAAAACTAGCGGGGGGCCCCGAGGGGGAGCAGTACTTC
>-|TRBV5-1|many|TRBJ2-5
CASSLEIRAGWGETQYF
TGCGCCAGCAGCTTGGAAATACGTGCGGGATGGGGAGAGACCCAGTACTTC
>TRBD2|TRBV11-2|few|TRBJ2-1
CASSRPLADSRNEQFF
TGTGCCAGCAGCAGACCCCTAGCGGATAGTCGCAATGAGCAGTTCTTC
>TRBD1|TRBV18|-|TRBJ1-1
CASSQDRVDTEAFF
TGTGCCAGCTCTCAGGACAGGGTGGACACTGAAGCTTTCTTT
>TRBD2|TRBV6-4|few|TRBJ2-1
CASSPPGLAGGSSYNEQFF
TGTGCCAGCAGCCCACCGGGACTAGCGGGGGGAAGCTCCTACAATGAGCAGTTCTTC
>TRBD2|TRBV7-9|many|TRBJ2-7
CASSLAGRREVYEQYF
TGTGCCAGCAGCTTAGCGGGGCGGCGGGAGGTCTACGAGCAGTACTTC
>-|TRBV20-1|medium-sized|TRBJ2-2
CSASDGSNTGELFF
TGCAGTGCTAGTGACGGGAGTAACACCGGGGAGCTGTTTTTT
>-|TRBV6-2/TRBV6-3|few|TRBJ1-1
CASRTGKLGNTEAFF
TGTGCCAGCAGAACCGGAAAGCTGGGGAACACTGAAGCTTTCTTT
>-|TRBV18|few|TRBJ2-1
CASSPNKKYNEQFF
TGTGCCAGCTCACCTAACAAAAAATACAATGAGCAGTTCTTC
>-|TRBV3-1|-|TRBJ2-1
CASSQEAVLNEQFF
TGTGCCAGCAGCCAAGAAGCCGTGCTCAATGAGCAGTTCTTC
>-|TRBV20-1|few|TRBJ2-5
CSASGGKVDQETQYF
TGCAGTGCTAGCGGGGGAAAGGTGGATCAAGAGACCCAGTACTTC
>TRBD2|TRBV20-1|many|TRBJ2-7
CSASAGVNPYEQYF
TGCAGTGCTAGTGCGGGAGTTAACCCCTACGAGCAGTACTTC
>TRBD2|TRBV25-1|few|TRBJ2-1
CASSEFGTSHSAKYNEQFF
TGTGCCAGCAGTGAATTCGGGACTAGCCATTCAGCTAAATACAATGAGCAGTTCTTC
>-|TRBV10-2|many|TRBJ2-1
CASSESCRASSYNEQFF
TGCGCCAGCAGTGAGTCGTGCAGGGCGAGCTCCTACAATGAGCAGTTCTTC
>-|TRBV4-1|-|TRBJ1-6
CASRQTGRSPLHF
TGCGCCAGCAGACAAACCGGACGGTCACCCCTCCACTTT
>-|TRBV20-1|many|TRBJ2-3
CSAPRLDPSTDTQYF
TGCAGTGCCCCTCGACTAGATCCTAGCACAGATACGCAGTATTTT
>TRBD1|TRBV12-3/TRBV12-4|many|TRBJ2-3
CASSLGQGAHPDTQYF
TGTGCCAGCAGTTTAGGGCAGGGGGCGCATCCAGATACGCAGTATTTT
>TRBD2|TRBV10-3|many|TRBJ2-7
CAISESLGLVVSSYEQYF
TGTGCCATCAGTGAGTCGTTGGGACTAGTGGTTTCTTCATACGAGCAGTACTTC
>-|TRBV20-1|many|TRBJ2-1
CSAEDNEQFF
TGCAGTGCCGAGGACAATGAGCAGTTCTTC
>-|TRBV7-3|many|TRBJ2-7
CASSPQGGKSHEQYF
TGTGCCAGCAGCCCCCAGGGTGGCAAATCCCACGAGCAGTACTTC
>-|TRBV9|many|TRBJ2-1
CASSVAYNEQFF
TGTGCCAGCAGCGTAGCCTACAATGAGCAGTTCTTC